This T cell receptor (beta chain) stems from a study of CD8+CD57+ T cells in acquired aplastic anemia. Germline CDR1 and CDR2: LNHDA and SQIVND (reference sequence). CDR3 length equals 14 residues. V was trimmed by 5 bases and J by 5 bases, leaving 15 bases between them. It was genomic DNA that served as the template for profiling TCR beta VDJ and CDR3. TCRdb recomputed calls from the reads with MiXCR, one row per CDR3 protein. This sample yields about 180,000 distinct CDR3 sequences, of which around 45% are seen a single time; under 3% belongs to the top ten. The sample consisted of sorted CD4+, CD8+, or CD8+CD57+ T cells (not recorded which) from PBMCs. The TCR was taken from a human donor in good health. The V call is TRBV19, the J call TRBJ1-1; D not resolved. The CDR3 spells CASSLQQGSTEAFF. The CDR3 region has the DNA TGTGCCAGTAGTCTGCAGCAAGGCAGTACTGAAGCTTTCTTT.